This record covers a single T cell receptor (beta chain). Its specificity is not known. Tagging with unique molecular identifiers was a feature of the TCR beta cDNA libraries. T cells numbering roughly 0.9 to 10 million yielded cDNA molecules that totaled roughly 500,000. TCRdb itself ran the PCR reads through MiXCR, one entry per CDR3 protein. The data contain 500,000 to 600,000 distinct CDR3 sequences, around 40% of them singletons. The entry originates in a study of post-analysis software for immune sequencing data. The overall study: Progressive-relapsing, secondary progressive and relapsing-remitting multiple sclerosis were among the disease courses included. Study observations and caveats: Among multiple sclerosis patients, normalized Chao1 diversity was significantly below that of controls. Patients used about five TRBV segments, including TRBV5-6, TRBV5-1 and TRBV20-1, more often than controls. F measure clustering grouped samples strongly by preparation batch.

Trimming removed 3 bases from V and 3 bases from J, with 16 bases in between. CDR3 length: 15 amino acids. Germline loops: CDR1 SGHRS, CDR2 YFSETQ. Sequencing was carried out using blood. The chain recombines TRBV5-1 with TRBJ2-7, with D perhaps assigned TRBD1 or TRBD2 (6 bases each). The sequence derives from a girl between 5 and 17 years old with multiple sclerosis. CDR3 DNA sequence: TGCGCCAGCAGCTCGGGGGCGGGATCCCACTACGAGCAGTACTTC. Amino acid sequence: CASSSGAGSHYEQYF.